This T cell receptor beta chain derives from a study of vaccination and CD4 T cells after COVID-19. There are a few counts of this clonotype. Its antigen is not identified. This CDR3 region has 18 residues. Germline V gene lookup returns CDR1 SGHVS and CDR2 FNYEAQ. V dropped 0 bases and J dropped 1; count of bases not matched to a gene: 6. Cultured CD4+ T-cell DNA underwent Oncomine TCR Beta short-read sequencing. Genomic DNA was extracted from cultured CD4+ T cells. One entry per CDR3 protein results from TCRdb running MiXCR on the PCR reads. The profile shows 13,000 to 15,000 distinct CDR3 sequences, more than 25% of them singletons. As to treatment: roughly 11-day PBMC culture with coronavirus spike peptide pools or control peptides (ViraFEST assay).

This chain links TRBV7-6 with TRBJ2-2, with 9 bases lining up with TRBD1. Source material: cultured CD4+ T cells from blood. This TCR derives from a human donor with COVID-19. The CDR3 DNA reads as TGTGCCAGCAGCTTAGCGGATCCGGGACAGGGGAACACCGGGGAGCTGTTTTTT. Translated, it gives CASSLADPGQGNTGELFF.